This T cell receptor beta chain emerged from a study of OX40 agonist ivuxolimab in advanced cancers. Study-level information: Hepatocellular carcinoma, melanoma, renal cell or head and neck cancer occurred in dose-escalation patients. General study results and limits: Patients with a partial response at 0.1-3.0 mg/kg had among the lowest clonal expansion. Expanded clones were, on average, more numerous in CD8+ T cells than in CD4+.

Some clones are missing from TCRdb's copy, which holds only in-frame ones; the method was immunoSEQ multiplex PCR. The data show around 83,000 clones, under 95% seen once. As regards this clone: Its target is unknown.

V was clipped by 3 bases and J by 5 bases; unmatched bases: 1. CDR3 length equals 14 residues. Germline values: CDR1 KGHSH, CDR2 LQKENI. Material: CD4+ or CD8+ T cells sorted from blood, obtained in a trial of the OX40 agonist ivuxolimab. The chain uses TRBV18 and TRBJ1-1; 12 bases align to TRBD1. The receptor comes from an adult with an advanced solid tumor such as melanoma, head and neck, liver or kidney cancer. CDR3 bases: TGTGCCAGCTCACCGGGACAGGGGGCAACTGAAGCTTTCTTT. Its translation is CASSPGQGATEAFF.